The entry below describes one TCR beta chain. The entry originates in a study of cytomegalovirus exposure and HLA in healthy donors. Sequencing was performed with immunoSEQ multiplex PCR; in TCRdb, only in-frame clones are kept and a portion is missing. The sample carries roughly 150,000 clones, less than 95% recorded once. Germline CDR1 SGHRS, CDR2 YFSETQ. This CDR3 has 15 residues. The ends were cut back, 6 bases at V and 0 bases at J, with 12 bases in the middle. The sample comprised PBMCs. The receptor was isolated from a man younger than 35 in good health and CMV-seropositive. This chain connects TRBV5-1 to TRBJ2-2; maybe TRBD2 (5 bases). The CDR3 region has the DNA TGCGCCAGCACATCCTCGGGGTCGAACACCGGGGAGCTGTTTTTT. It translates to CASTSSGSNTGELFF.